Detailed here is one T cell receptor (beta chain). Its specificity is unknown. This record comes from a study of T cell repertoires in cytomegalovirus infection. Study-level background: Matching HLA type and CMV infection were both indicated by public TCR beta signatures.

MiXCR was run by TCRdb on the reads, yielding one entry per CDR3 protein. The sample yields some 320,000 distinct CDR3 sequences, about 28% seen once. Germline-derived CDR1 and CDR2 are SGDLS and YYNGEE. This CDR3 contains 13 residues. With 4 bases removed from V and 10 bases from J, the gap between germline ends came to 14 bases. The chain combines TRBV9 with TRBJ1-4; no firm D call. The input for sequencing was cultured PBMCs, taken from culture after CMV antigen stimulation. The sequence derives from a human donor in good health (CMV status not recorded). Some clones in this sample may be carry-over from other donors' samples. The CDR3 DNA reads as TGTGCCAGCAGCCCCCCGACCGCGGGAAAACTGTTTTTT. As protein: CASSPPTAGKLFF.